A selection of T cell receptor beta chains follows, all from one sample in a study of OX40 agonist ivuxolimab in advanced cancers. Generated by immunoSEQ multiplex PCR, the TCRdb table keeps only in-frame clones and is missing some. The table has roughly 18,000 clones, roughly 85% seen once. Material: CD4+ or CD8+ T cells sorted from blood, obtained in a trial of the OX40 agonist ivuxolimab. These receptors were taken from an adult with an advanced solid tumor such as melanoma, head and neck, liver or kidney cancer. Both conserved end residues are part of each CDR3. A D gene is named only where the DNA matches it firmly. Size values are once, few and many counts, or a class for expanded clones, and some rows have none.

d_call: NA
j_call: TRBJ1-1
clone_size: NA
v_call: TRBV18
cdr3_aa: CASSPPLSGMNTEAFF
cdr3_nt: TGTGCCAGCTCACCACCATTATCTGGGATGAACACTGAAGCTTTCTTT

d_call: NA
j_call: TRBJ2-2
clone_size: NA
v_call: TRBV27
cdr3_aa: CASSQAGRSTGELFF
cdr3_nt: TGTGCCAGCAGTCAGGCTGGGCGGAGCACCGGGGAGCTGTTTTTT

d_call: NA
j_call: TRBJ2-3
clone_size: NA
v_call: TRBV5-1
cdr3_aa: CASSLAGTDTQYF
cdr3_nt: TGCGCCAGCAGCTTGGCAGGCACAGATACGCAGTATTTT

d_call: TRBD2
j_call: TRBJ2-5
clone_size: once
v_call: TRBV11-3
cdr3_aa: CASSLYPGGQETQYF
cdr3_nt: TGTGCCAGCAGCTTATATCCGGGGGGACAAGAGACCCAGTACTTC

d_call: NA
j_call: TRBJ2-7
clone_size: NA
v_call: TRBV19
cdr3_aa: CASSISDGVGYEQYF
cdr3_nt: TGTGCCAGTAGTATATCCGATGGAGTCGGCTACGAGCAGTACTTC

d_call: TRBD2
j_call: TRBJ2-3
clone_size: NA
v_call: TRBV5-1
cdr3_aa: CASTKIAGGEDTQYF
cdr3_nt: TGCGCCAGCACCAAAATAGCGGGAGGAGAAGATACGCAGTATTTT

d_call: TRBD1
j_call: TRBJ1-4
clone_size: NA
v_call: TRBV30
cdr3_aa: CAWRPGQGGEKLFF
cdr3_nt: TGTGCCTGGAGGCCGGGACAGGGTGGCGAAAAACTGTTTTTT

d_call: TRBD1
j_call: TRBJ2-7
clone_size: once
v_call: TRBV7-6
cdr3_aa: CASSLAQGARNEQYF
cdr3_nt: TGTGCCAGCAGCTTGGCCCAGGGGGCGCGAAACGAGCAGTACTTC

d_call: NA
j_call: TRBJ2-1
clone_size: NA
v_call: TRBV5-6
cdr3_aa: CASSLISGAGLAVNEQFF
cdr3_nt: TGTGCCAGCAGCTTGATCTCGGGGGCCGGTCTAGCTGTTAATGAGCAGTTCTTC

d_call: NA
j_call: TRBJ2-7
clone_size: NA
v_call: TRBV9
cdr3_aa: CASSAGIASYEQYF
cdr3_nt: TGTGCCAGCAGCGCGGGGATAGCGTCCTACGAGCAGTACTTC

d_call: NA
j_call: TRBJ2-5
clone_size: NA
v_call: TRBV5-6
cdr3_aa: CASSLLQAATQYF
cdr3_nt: TGTGCCAGCAGCTTACTACAGGCGGCGACCCAGTACTTC

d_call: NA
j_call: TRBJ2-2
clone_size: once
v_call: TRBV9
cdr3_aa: CASQGPSTGELFF
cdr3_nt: TGTGCCAGCCAGGGTCCGAGCACCGGGGAGCTGTTTTTT

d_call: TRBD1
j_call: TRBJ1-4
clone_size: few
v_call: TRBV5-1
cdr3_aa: CASSSGQGNEKLFF
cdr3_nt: TGCGCCAGCAGCTCGGGACAGGGTAATGAAAAACTGTTTTTT

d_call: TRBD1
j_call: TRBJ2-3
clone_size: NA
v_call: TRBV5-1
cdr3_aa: CASSLGQGRPDTQYF
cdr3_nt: TGCGCCAGCAGCTTGGGACAGGGAAGGCCAGATACGCAGTATTTT

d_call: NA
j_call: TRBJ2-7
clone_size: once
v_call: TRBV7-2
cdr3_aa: CASSVTGPYEQYF
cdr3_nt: TGTGCCAGCAGCGTGACAGGCCCCTACGAGCAGTACTTC

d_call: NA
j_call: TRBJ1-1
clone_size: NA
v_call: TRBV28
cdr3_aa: CASSFFAVSNTEAFF
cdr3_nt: TGTGCCAGCAGTTTTTTCGCCGTATCAAACACTGAAGCTTTCTTT

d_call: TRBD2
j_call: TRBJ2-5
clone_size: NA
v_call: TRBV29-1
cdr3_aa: CSAGLAGDWETQYF
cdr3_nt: TGCAGCGCTGGACTAGCGGGAGATTGGGAGACCCAGTACTTC

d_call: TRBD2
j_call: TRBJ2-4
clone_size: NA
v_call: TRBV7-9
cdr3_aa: CASSLTSGRGNIQYF
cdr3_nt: TGTGCCAGCAGTCTAACTAGCGGGAGAGGTAACATTCAGTACTTC

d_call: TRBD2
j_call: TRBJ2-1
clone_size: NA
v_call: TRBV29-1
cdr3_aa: CSVPSGLAGYNEQFF
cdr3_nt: TGCAGCGTCCCCTCGGGACTAGCGGGGTACAATGAGCAGTTCTTC

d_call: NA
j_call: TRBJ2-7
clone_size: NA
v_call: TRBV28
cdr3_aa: CASSYGQPYEQYF
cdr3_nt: TGTGCCAGCAGCTATGGACAGCCCTACGAGCAGTACTTC

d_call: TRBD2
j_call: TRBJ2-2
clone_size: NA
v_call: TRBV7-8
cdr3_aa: CASTVQAGGRRELFF
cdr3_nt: TGTGCCAGCACCGTTCAAGCGGGAGGACGGCGGGAGCTGTTTTTT

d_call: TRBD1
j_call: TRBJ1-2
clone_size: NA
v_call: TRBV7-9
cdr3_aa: CASSLLDREVYGYTF
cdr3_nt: TGTGCCAGCAGCTTATTGGACAGGGAAGTCTATGGCTACACCTTC

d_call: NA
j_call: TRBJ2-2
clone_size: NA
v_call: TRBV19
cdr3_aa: CASQDTGELFF
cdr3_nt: TGTGCCAGCCAAGACACCGGGGAGCTGTTTTTT

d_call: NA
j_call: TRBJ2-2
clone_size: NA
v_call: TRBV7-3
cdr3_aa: CASSPPGPHTGELFF
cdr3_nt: TGTGCCAGCAGCCCCCCCGGACCCCACACCGGGGAGCTGTTTTTT

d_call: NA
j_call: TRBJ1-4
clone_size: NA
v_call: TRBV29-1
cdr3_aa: CSVDTGSTNEKLFF
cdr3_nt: TGCAGCGTTGATACAGGGTCCACTAATGAAAAACTGTTTTTT

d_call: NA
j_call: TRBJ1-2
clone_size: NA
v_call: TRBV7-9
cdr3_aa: CASSLGGGGYYGYTF
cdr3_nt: TGTGCCAGCAGCTTAGGGGGCGGAGGTTACTATGGCTACACCTTC

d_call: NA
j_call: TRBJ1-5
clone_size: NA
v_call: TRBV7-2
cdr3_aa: CASSLGRNQPQHF
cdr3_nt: TGTGCCAGCAGCCTTGGACGCAATCAGCCCCAGCATTTT

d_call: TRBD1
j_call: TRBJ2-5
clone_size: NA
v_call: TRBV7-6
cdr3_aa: CASSLDGTAEQETQYF
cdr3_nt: TGTGCCAGCAGCTTAGATGGGACAGCCGAACAAGAGACCCAGTACTTC

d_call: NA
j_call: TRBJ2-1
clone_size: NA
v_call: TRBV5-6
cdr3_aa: CASSLGAGREFF
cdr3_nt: TGTGCCAGCAGCTTGGGAGCAGGTCGAGAGTTCTTC

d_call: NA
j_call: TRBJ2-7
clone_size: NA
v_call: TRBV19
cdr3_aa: CASRKDSSYEQYF
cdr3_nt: TGTGCCAGTAGAAAGGACAGTTCCTACGAGCAGTACTTC

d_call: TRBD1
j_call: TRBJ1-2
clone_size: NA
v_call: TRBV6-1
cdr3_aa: CASSEGRVTGVGYTF
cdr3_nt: TGTGCCAGCAGTGAAGGACGAGTGACAGGGGTCGGCTACACCTTC

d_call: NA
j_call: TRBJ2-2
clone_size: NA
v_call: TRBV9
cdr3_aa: CASSTTTGELFF
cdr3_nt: TGTGCCAGCAGCACCACGACCGGGGAGCTGTTTTTT

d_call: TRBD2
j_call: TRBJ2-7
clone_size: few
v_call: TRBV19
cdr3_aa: CASSPGTSYEQYF
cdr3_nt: TGTGCCAGTAGCCCCGGGACTAGCTACGAGCAGTACTTC

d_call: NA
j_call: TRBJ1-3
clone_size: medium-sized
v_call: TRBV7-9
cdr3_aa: CASSFAGSSGNTIYF
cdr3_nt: TGTGCCAGCAGCTTTGCAGGGAGCTCTGGAAACACCATATATTTT

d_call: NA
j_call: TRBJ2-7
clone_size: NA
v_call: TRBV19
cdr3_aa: CASSIFFQYEQYF
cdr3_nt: TGTGCCAGTAGTATATTTTTCCAATACGAGCAGTACTTC

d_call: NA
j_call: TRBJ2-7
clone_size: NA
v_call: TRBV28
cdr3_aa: CASSSLRRDPYEQYF
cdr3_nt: TGTGCCAGCAGTTCCCTCCGTAGGGACCCCTACGAGCAGTACTTC